The TCR beta chain under discussion was sequenced for a study of T cell responses to AZD1222 COVID-19 vaccine. Produced via immunoSEQ multiplex PCR; TCRdb's table is partial and in-frame only. The table has about 80,000 clones, 85% to 95% seen once. Timing groups of about 4 and about 12 weeks for second doses were pooled. Findings of the study overall: The donors showed a predominance of white British ancestry and of females, with possible underestimation of clonal diversity.

On this clone: Its antigen is still unknown.

This clonotype was obtained from an adult who received the AZD1222 COVID-19 vaccine. The sequencing here drew on peripheral blood, taken 28 days after the second AZD1222 dose.

The chain's CDR3 is CASRGGQYTGELFF. In DNA, the CDR3 is TGTGCCAGCCGTGGGGGTCAGTACACCGGGGAGCTGTTTTTT. V is TRBV27 and J is TRBJ2-2; either TRBD1 or TRBD2 may supply D (5 bases each). With 8 bases removed from V and 3 bases from J, the gap between germline ends came to 13 bases. This CDR3 is 14 amino acids long. The germline V gene encodes CDR1 MNHEY and CDR2 SMNVEV (reference sequence).